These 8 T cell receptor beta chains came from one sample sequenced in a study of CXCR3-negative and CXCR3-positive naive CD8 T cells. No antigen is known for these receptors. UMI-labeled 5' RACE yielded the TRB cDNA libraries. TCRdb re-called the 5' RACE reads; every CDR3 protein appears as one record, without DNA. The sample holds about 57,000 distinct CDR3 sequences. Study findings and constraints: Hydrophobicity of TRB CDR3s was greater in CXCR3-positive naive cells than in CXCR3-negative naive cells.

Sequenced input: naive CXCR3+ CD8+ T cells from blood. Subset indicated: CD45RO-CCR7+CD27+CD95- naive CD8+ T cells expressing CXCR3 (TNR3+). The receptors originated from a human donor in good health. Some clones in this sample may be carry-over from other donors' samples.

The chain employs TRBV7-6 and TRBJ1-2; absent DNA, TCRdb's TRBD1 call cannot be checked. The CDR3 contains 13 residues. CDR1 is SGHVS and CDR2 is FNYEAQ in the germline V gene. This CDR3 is CASQGGKGYGYTF.

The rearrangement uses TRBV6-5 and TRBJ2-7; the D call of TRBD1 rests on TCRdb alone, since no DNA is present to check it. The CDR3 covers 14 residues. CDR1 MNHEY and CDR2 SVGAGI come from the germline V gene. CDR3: CASSGGQATYEQYF.

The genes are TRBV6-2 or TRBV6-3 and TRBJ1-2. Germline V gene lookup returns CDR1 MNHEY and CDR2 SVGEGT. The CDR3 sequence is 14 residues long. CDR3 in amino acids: CASSYSMAGDGYTF.

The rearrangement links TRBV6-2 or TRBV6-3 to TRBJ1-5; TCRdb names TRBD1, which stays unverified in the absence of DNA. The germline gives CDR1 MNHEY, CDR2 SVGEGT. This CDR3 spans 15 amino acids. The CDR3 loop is CASSYGTGHGQPQHF.

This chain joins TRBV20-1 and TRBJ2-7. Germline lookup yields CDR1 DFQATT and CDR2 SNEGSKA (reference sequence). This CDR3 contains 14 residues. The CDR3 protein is CSASTAGLSYEQYF.

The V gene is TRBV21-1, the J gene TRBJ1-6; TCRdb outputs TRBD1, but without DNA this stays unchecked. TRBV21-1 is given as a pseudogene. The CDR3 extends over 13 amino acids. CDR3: CASSESRGSPLHF.

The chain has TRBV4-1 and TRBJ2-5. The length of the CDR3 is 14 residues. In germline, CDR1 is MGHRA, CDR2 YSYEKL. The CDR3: CASSQLVGQETQYF.

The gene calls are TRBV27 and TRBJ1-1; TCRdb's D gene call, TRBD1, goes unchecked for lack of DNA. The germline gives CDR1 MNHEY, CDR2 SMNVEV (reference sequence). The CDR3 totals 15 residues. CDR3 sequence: CASSQRQEMNTEAFF.